The 6 T cell receptor beta chains given below trace back to one sample, sequenced in a study of CD8 T cells in Susac syndrome. With random hexamers, reverse transcription was performed on about 0.5 to 1 ug of RNA. Each CDR3 protein is one row after TCRdb ran MiXCR on the immunoSEQ multiplex PCR reads. Of 80,000 or so distinct CDR3 sequences listed, around 94% were seen once; the top ten hold approximately 0.26%. The sample comprised CD8+ T cells from PBMCs. The receptors were gathered from a human donor in good health.

The V gene is TRBV27, the J gene TRBJ1-1, with D perhaps TRBD1 (5 bases). Germline V lookup: CDR1 MNHEY, CDR2 SMNVEV (reference sequence). Trimming removed 2 bases from V and 2 bases from J, with 9 bases in between. This CDR3 comprises 14 residues. Written as DNA, the CDR3 is TGTGCCAGCAGTTTAAGGGGTGGAAACACTGAAGCTTTCTTT. Translating gives CASSLRGGNTEAFF.

The chain carries TRBV27 and TRBJ1-5; D uncertain. Trimming cost V 5 bases and J 0 bases, with 5 bases left between them. Per germline, CDR1 MNHEY and CDR2 SMNVEV (reference sequence). The CDR3 is 13 residues long. The CDR3 loop is CASSKSSNQPQHF. CDR3 sequence (DNA): TGTGCCAGCAGTAAGAGTAGCAATCAGCCCCAGCATTTT.

The V and J genes are TRBV27 and TRBJ2-7; D is possibly TRBD1 or TRBD2 (6 bases each). CDR1 and CDR2 (germline): MNHEY, SMNVEV (reference sequence). V lost 6 bases, J lost 2 bases, and 20 bases lay in between. This CDR3 has 16 residues. CDR3 coding DNA: TGTGCCAGCAGCCCCTCTTCCGGGGGCCTCACCTACGAGCAGTACGTC. This sequence encodes CASSPSSGGLTYEQYV.

This clonotype was observed a few times. This rearrangement joins TRBV29-1 to TRBJ1-1, with D hard to call. The V end lost 4 bases, the J end lost 8 bases, and 11 bases lay between the germline ends. CDR1 and CDR2 (germline): SQVTM, ANQGSEA. This CDR3 comprises 11 residues. CDR3 sequence reads: CSVAAPREAFF. The CDR3 region has the DNA TGCAGCGTTGCAGCTCCGCGAGAAGCTTTCTTT.

The chain recombines TRBV24-1 with TRBJ2-3; no clear D gene. V was cut by 8 bases and J by 2 bases, with 10 bases left in between. The CDR3 has 13 residues. Per the germline V gene, CDR1 is KGHDR and CDR2 is SFDVKD. CDR3 region: CATMGTYTDTQYF. The CDR3 DNA reads TGTGCCACCATGGGCACATACACAGATACGCAGTATTTT.

This chain joins TRBV12-3 or TRBV12-4 and TRBJ1-5; D is undetermined. Trimming pared 4 bases from V and 5 bases from J, leaving 9 bases between. This CDR3 contains 13 residues. DNA of the CDR3: TGTGCCAGCAGTTCCCCTCCGGATCAGCCCCAGCATTTT. It is translated as CASSSPPDQPQHF.